This T cell receptor (beta chain) is from a study of T cells in Graves' hyperthyroidism and ophthalmopathy. General study results and limits: In validation, the model predicted ophthalmopathy. These predictions came a median about 6.5 months before onset. Blood also contained most expanded thyroid clonotypes above 0.001.

Amplified regions were TCR beta CDR3 sequences from RNA transcripts. HTBI primers were employed in a first-round RT-PCR of the TCR CDR3. TCRdb processed the multiplex PCR reads anew with MiXCR; each CDR3 protein has one entry. This table holds roughly 600,000 distinct CDR3 sequences, about 14% found once. A NOSPECS grade of at least 4, a Clinical Activity Score of at least 3 and duration under 3 months were recorded in ophthalmopathy patients. The table lists this clonotype with many counts. Its specificity is not known. V lost 6 bases, J lost 6 bases, and 11 bases stayed unmatched. This CDR3 is built from 14 residues.

The source is a woman in her fifties or sixties with Graves' ophthalmopathy. The chain employs TRBV12-3 or TRBV12-4 and TRBJ2-7; 7 nucleotides align to TRBD2. The sample consisted of blood. The CDR3 is CASRSGTGGSEQYF. CDR3 nucleotide sequence: TGTGCCAGCAGATCCGGGACGGGGGGTTCCGAGCAGTACTTC.